Presented here are 20 T cell receptor beta chains from one specimen sequenced in a study of somatic mutations in cytotoxic T cells in rheumatoid arthritis. Profiled with immunoSEQ multiplex PCR; TCRdb holds only in-frame clones, not every one. The repertoire holds about 6,700 clones, around 74% seen once, with 35% to 40% in the top ten. Sequences were obtained from CD8+ T cells sorted from blood. The receptors come from a woman between 55 and 75 years old in good health.

Here the CDR3 DNA reads TGTGCCTGGAGCGCGATTCGGGAGACCCAGTACTTC. Residues: CAWSAIRETQYF. The chain employs TRBV30 and TRBJ2-5; D remains unclear. Trimming took off 3 bases at V and 5 bases at J, with 10 bases between the two ends. CDR3 length: 12 residues. CDR1 and CDR2 (germline): GTSNPN, SVGIG (reference sequence).

The chain recombines TRBV5-1 with TRBJ2-1, with TRBD2 identical over 12 bases. This CDR3 has 14 residues. Trimming took 2 bases from V and 8 from J; bases not matched to a gene: 2. Germline V gives CDR1 SGHRS, CDR2 YFSETQ. The CDR3 loop reads CASSFSSGRDEQFF. Here the CDR3 DNA reads TGCGCCAGCAGCTTTTCTAGCGGGAGGGATGAGCAGTTCTTC. Drawing the rest from reference TRBV5-1 and TRBJ2-1, the complete variable domain is KAGVTQTPRYLIKTRGQQVTLSCSPISGHRSVSWYQQTPGQGLQFLFEYFSETQRNKGNFPGRFSGRQFSNSRSEMNVSTLELGDSALYLCASSFSSGRDEQFFGPGTRLTVL.

V gene TRBV11-3 combines with J gene TRBJ2-7; D not certain. V was shortened by 6 bases and J by 0 bases, with 12 bases between the two germline ends. This CDR3 is 14 amino acids long. Germline CDR1 reads SGHNT; CDR2 reads YENEEA. CDR3 nucleotides: TGTGCCAGCAGGTACCGACAAAACTCCTACGAGCAGTACTTC. Translation: CASRYRQNSYEQYF.

J is TRBJ1-1 and V is TRBV6-6; D unresolved. The CDR3 is 14 residues long. Germline values: CDR1 MNHNY, CDR2 SVGAGI (reference sequence). V gave up 5 bases and J gave up 1 base, with 11 bases separating them. CDR3 sequence: CASSLSTPNTEAFF. The CDR3 DNA is TGTGCCAGCAGTCTATCAACCCCGAACACTGAAGCTTTCTTT.

This clone was seen just once. CDR3 sequence: CASSSEGGPQETQYF. The CDR3 DNA sequence: TGTGCCAGCAGCAGCGAAGGGGGCCCCCAAGAGACCCAGTACTTC. The gene calls are TRBV9 and TRBJ2-5, with 7 positions matching TRBD1. The CDR3 loop spans 15 amino acids. Germline CDR1 reads SGDLS; CDR2 reads YYNGEE. Unmatched junction bases numbered 7, after V lost 4 bases and J lost 1 base.

The V gene is TRBV9, the J gene TRBJ1-5, with 8 bases identical to TRBD1. Looked up from germline, CDR1 is SGDLS and CDR2 is YYNGEE. This CDR3 has 13 amino acids. The ends lost 4 bases at V and 4 bases at J; junction bases unmatched: 1. As DNA, the CDR3 is TGTGCCAGCAGCCGACAGGGGAATCAGCCCCAGCATTTT. Amino acid sequence: CASSRQGNQPQHF.

The chain uses TRBV6-1 and TRBJ1-2; TRBD1 aligns across 7 bases. The V segment lost 3 bases and the J segment 6 bases; nucleotides outside the gene matches: 4. The CDR3 covers 13 residues. Germline CDR1 is MNHNS and CDR2 is SASEGT. The CDR3 is CASSETGMDGYTF. The CDR3 bases are TGTGCCAGCAGTGAGACAGGGATGGATGGCTACACCTTC.

This chain joins TRBV19 and TRBJ2-1; 7 bases map to TRBD1. Germline V gene lookup returns CDR1 LNHDA and CDR2 SQIVND (reference sequence). The CDR3 consists of 19 residues. J lost 0 bases, V lost 3 bases, and 14 bases had no gene match. The CDR3 here is CASSIVGQGVWGSYNEQFF. For the CDR3, the DNA is TGTGCCAGTAGTATTGTCGGGCAGGGGGTGTGGGGCTCCTACAATGAGCAGTTCTTC.

The chain carries TRBV5-6 and TRBJ1-1; D unclear. This CDR3 comprises 15 residues. V dropped 4 bases and J dropped 0 bases, with 13 bases sitting between them. Germline V gene sequence: CDR1 SGHDT, CDR2 YYEEEE. This chain's CDR3 is CASSPRAGLNTEAFF. The DNA of the CDR3 is TGTGCCAGCAGCCCAAGGGCGGGCCTGAACACTGAAGCTTTCTTT.

CDR3 DNA: TGTGCCAGCAGCCGAGGGACAGTCGAAGCTTTCTTT. Translated, it gives CASSRGTVEAFF. The gene calls are TRBV14 and TRBJ1-1, with 7 nucleotides matching TRBD1. This CDR3 has 12 residues. Germline assignment: CDR1 SGHDN and CDR2 FVKESK. Trimming cost V 4 bases and J 8 bases; bases outside gene matches: 4.

V and J are TRBV11-3 and TRBJ2-7; 8 bases fit TRBD2. The germline V gene has CDR1 SGHNT and CDR2 YENEEA. The CDR3 consists of 15 residues. V was pared by 4 bases and J by 1 base, with 6 bases of the junction left unmatched. The CDR3 loop is CASSSPGTSSYEQYF. In DNA, the CDR3 is TGTGCCAGCAGCTCCCCCGGGACTAGTTCCTACGAGCAGTACTTC.

This clone has just a few counts. The chain uses TRBV6-5 and TRBJ2-7; TRBD1 matches 10 bases. This CDR3 has 13 residues. Germline CDR1 reads MNHEY; CDR2 reads SVGAGI. Trimming removed 6 bases from V and 4 bases from J; junction bases left unmatched: 3. The CDR3 protein is CASRDRGLYEQYF. The DNA of the CDR3 is TGTGCCAGCAGAGACAGGGGGCTGTACGAGCAGTACTTC.

The rearrangement links TRBV6-6 to TRBJ1-1; 9 nucleotides line up with TRBD1. This CDR3 has 15 residues. J was trimmed by 4 bases and V by 0 bases; bases with no gene match: 3. The germline CDR1 and CDR2 sequences are MNHNY and SVGAGI (reference sequence). The CDR3 DNA follows: TGTGCCAGCAGTTACTCGGGACAGGGTCTCACTGAAGCTTTCTTT. Protein product: CASSYSGQGLTEAFF.

The rearrangement uses TRBV4-2 and TRBJ2-7; 12 bases line up with TRBD2. The V gene's germline CDR1 is LGHNA and CDR2 YNFKEQ. This CDR3 comprises 15 residues. J gave up 3 bases and V 1 base, and 1 base lay outside the gene matches. CDR3 region: CASSQGTSGIYEQYF. CDR3 DNA sequence: TGTGCCAGCAGCCAAGGGACTAGCGGGATCTACGAGCAGTACTTC.

This chain links TRBV12-5 with TRBJ1-2; perhaps TRBD1 as D (5 bases). V lost 0 bases to trimming and J lost 4 bases, with 12 bases between them. Germline lookup yields CDR1 LGHNT and CDR2 FRNRAP. This CDR3 is 15 amino acids long. The CDR3 spells CASGLVVGGTYGYTF. Written as DNA, the CDR3 is TGTGCTAGTGGTTTGGTAGTGGGGGGGACCTATGGCTACACCTTC. The variable domain in full, with the rest retrieved from reference TRBV12-5 and TRBJ1-2, is DARVTQTPRHKVTEMGQEVTMRCQPILGHNTVFWYRQTMMQGLELLAYFRNRAPLDDSGMPKDRFSAEMPDATLATLKIQPSEPRDSAVYFCASGLVVGGTYGYTFGSGTRLTVV.

The J gene is TRBJ1-5, the V gene TRBV7-8; tentatively, D is TRBD1 (5 bases). The germline V gene has CDR1 SGHVS and CDR2 FQNEAQ. The CDR3 runs to 14 residues. With 4 bases removed from V and 7 bases from J, the gap between germline ends came to 14 bases. The CDR3 region is CASSSSSGGQPQHF. The CDR3 DNA follows: TGTGCCAGCAGCTCCTCATCCGGGGGGCAGCCCCAGCATTTT.

A few counts support this clone. J is TRBJ1-2 and V is TRBV4-1; 9 nucleotides agree with TRBD1. This CDR3 spans 14 amino acids. Per the germline V gene, CDR1 is MGHRA and CDR2 is YSYEKL. V was clipped by 3 bases and J by 4 bases; unmatched bases: 3. The CDR3 coding sequence is TGCGCCAGCAGCCACGGGGGACAGGGCTATGGCTACACCTTC. It yields the protein CASSHGGQGYGYTF.

The V and J genes are TRBV18 and TRBJ2-2; D gene unclear. The CDR3 runs to 12 residues. Per germline, CDR1 KGHSH and CDR2 LQKENI. V lost 3 bases and J lost 6, with 5 bases in between. In DNA, the CDR3 is TGTGCCAGCTCACCCATTTCCGGGGAGCTGTTTTTT. The encoded protein is CASSPISGELFF. Filled out from reference TRBV18 and TRBJ2-2, the complete variable domain reads NAGVMQNPRHLVRRRGQEARLRCSPMKGHSHVYWYRQLPEEGLKFMVYLQKENIIDESGMPKERFSAEFPKEGPSILRIQQVVRGDSAAYFCASSPISGELFFGEGSRLTVL.

The J gene is TRBJ2-1, the V gene TRBV6-4; 9 bases are a match to TRBD2. CDR3 length: 15 amino acids. The trim removed 3 bases at V and 3 bases at J, leaving 3 bases unmatched. Per germline, CDR1 MRHNA and CDR2 SNTAGT. CDR3 DNA sequence: TGTGCCAGCAGTGAGCGGGAGGGAGACTACAATGAGCAGTTCTTC. Its translation is CASSEREGDYNEQFF.

This chain joins TRBV6-6 and TRBJ2-1; the D gene is possibly TRBD2 (5 bases). Germline V gene lookup returns CDR1 MNHNY and CDR2 SVGAGI (reference sequence). The ends were cut back, 5 bases at V and 9 bases at J, with 14 bases in the middle. This CDR3 spans 13 amino acids. In DNA, the CDR3 is TGTGCCAGCAGTGCTAACGGTGGGAGTGAGCAGTTCTTC. Translating it yields CASSANGGSEQFF.